These T cell receptor beta chains were read from a single sample in a study of T-cell reconstitution after alpha-beta-depleted transplantation in children. TCRdb recomputed calls from the PCR reads with MiXCR, one row per CDR3 protein. The sample carries some 180,000 distinct CDR3 sequences, 5.5% to 7% recorded once. The source was PBMCs, collected before TCRalphabeta/CD19-depleted stem cell transplant. These TCRs come from a boy between 2 and 10 years old with acute lymphoblastic leukemia, due to receive a stem cell transplant. The CDR3 runs from the conserved cysteine through the conserved F or W. The order of the fields is clone size, J gene, V gene, D gene, CDR3 DNA, CDR3 protein. The D gene is left open where the match is weak. Size is stated for part of the rows, as once, few or many counts, or as a class when the clone is expanded.

many | TRBJ2-2 | TRBV7-2 | NA | TGTGCCAGCAGCTTAGATTTGGGGGGTGCCGGGGAGCTGTTTTTT | CASSLDLGGAGELFF
many | TRBJ2-2 | TRBV27 | NA | TGTGCCAGCATTGGAGGTGTCGGGGAGCTGTTTTTT | CASIGGVGELFF
many | TRBJ2-1 | TRBV5-1 | TRBD2 | TGCGCCAGCAGCCGCGGCCACCTAGCGGGAGTCCATGAGCAGTTCTTC | CASSRGHLAGVHEQFF
few | TRBJ2-5 | TRBV14 | TRBD1 | TGTGCCAGCAGCCATTGGGGAGGAGGACAGGGCCTGCAAGAGACCCAGTACTTC | CASSHWGGGQGLQETQYF
many | TRBJ1-1 | TRBV9 | NA | TGTGCCAGCAGCAGCAGGGGCGAAGCTTTCTTT | CASSSRGEAFF
many | TRBJ2-5 | TRBV7-8 | NA | TGTGCCAGCAGCCCGAGGGGGGCAGACCAAGAGACCCAGTACTTC | CASSPRGADQETQYF
many | TRBJ2-7 | TRBV28 | NA | TGTGCCAGCAGTCCTCTTGAGCGGATGGAGCAGTACTTC | CASSPLERMEQYF
many | TRBJ2-3 | TRBV28 | TRBD1 | TGTGCCAGCAGTTTAAGTCAGGGGGCAACAGATACGCAGTATTTT | CASSLSQGATDTQYF
many | TRBJ2-3 | TRBV15 | NA | TGTGCCACCAGCAGAGATAGGGAGTCCACAGATACGCAGTATTTT | CATSRDRESTDTQYF
NA | TRBJ1-2 | TRBV18 | NA | TGTGCCAGCTCACCAGACAGGTCGAACGGCTACACCTTC | CASSPDRSNGYTF
many | TRBJ1-1 | TRBV5-1 | NA | TGCGCCAGCAGCTTGGAGGGCAGGGGAGCTTTCTTT | CASSLEGRGAFF
many | TRBJ2-1 | TRBV6-5 | TRBD2 | TGTGCCAGCAGTTACTCGCCCCTAGCGGGGCTCTACAATGAGCAGTTCTTC | CASSYSPLAGLYNEQFF
NA | TRBJ2-1 | TRBV9 | NA | TGTGCCAGCAGCCCCCGCTACGGTGAGCAGTTCTTC | CASSPRYGEQFF
many | TRBJ2-3 | TRBV29-1 | TRBD2 | TGCAGCGTTTGGAGCGGGGGGGCAACAGATACGCAGTATTTT | CSVWSGGATDTQYF
NA | TRBJ2-5 | TRBV3-1 | NA | TGTGCCAGCAGCCAAGATGGGGTTTTGGGGATCAGTACTCAACAAGAGACCCAGTACTTC | CASSQDGVLGISTQQETQYF
NA | TRBJ2-1 | TRBV19 | NA | TGTGCCAGTAGTATCAACCTAGGCCTCTACAATGAGCAGTTCTTC | CASSINLGLYNEQFF
NA | TRBJ1-2 | TRBV29-1 | NA | TGCAGCGTTGAAGTGGCAGATAACTATGGCTACACCTTC | CSVEVADNYGYTF
NA | TRBJ2-6 | TRBV24-1 | NA | TGTGCCACCAGTGATACTAGGCGTAGTAAATCAGGGGCCAACGTCCTGACTTTC | CATSDTRRSKSGANVLTF
many | TRBJ2-7 | TRBV12-3/TRBV12-4 | NA | TGTGCCAGCAGCCCTTCCCAGCAAATCTACGAGCAGTACTTC | CASSPSQQIYEQYF
NA | TRBJ1-5 | TRBV5-5 | NA | TGTGCCAGCAGGCGGTCGGTAGATAGCAATCAGCCCCAGCATTTT | CASRRSVDSNQPQHF
many | TRBJ2-1 | TRBV28 | TRBD1 | TGTGCCAGCAGGCCCGGGACAGCCCTAATATACAATGAGCAGTTCTTC | CASRPGTALIYNEQFF
many | TRBJ1-6 | TRBV20-1 | NA | TGCAGTGCTAGTCCGCGGACCGGGTCACCCCTCCACTTT | CSASPRTGSPLHF
many | TRBJ1-1 | TRBV12-3/TRBV12-4 | NA | TGTGCCACCGCTCAGGGGAAAGCTTTCTTT | CATAQGKAFF
many | TRBJ2-6 | TRBV28 | NA | TGTGCCAGCAGTTTAGTACTTACCTCTGGGGCCAACGTCCTGACTTTC | CASSLVLTSGANVLTF
many | TRBJ2-7 | TRBV3-1 | NA | TGTGCCAGCAGCCAAGAACAGGGCCGCCGCGAGCAGTACTTC | CASSQEQGRREQYF
many | TRBJ2-3 | TRBV28 | NA | TGTGCCAGCAGCCTGGGCGTCGGGCTTAGCACAGATACGCAGTATTTT | CASSLGVGLSTDTQYF
many | TRBJ2-2 | TRBV28 | NA | TGTGCCAGCAGGCTCGCTAACACCGGGGAGCTGTTTTTT | CASRLANTGELFF
many | TRBJ2-7 | TRBV20-1 | NA | TGCAGTGCTAGGGCGAATCCAAATTACTACGAGCAGTACTTC | CSARANPNYYEQYF
few | TRBJ2-7 | TRBV6-2/TRBV6-3 | TRBD1 | TGTGCCAGCAGTTCCTCCAACCCGACAGGGGGGACCTACGAGCAGTACTTC | CASSSSNPTGGTYEQYF
NA | TRBJ2-5 | TRBV15 | TRBD2 | TGTGCCACGGAAAAAGCGGGAGCAAGGGAGACCCAGTACTTC | CATEKAGARETQYF
many | TRBJ2-4 | TRBV20-1 | NA | TGCAGTGCTAGTCCCCAATTTAAAAACATTCAGTACTTC | CSASPQFKNIQYF
few | TRBJ1-4 | TRBV15 | NA | TGTGCCACCAGCATCCACAGGTTGGGGGATGAAAAACTGTTTTTT | CATSIHRLGDEKLFF
many | TRBJ1-1 | TRBV7-9 | NA | TGTGCCAGCAGCCCTACCGACTGGGGGTACACTGAAGCTTTCTTT | CASSPTDWGYTEAFF
many | TRBJ2-1 | TRBV4-2 | NA | TGTGCCAGCAGCCAAGTCTACGGTCTATACAATGAGCAGTTCTTC | CASSQVYGLYNEQFF
NA | TRBJ2-2 | TRBV5-6 | NA | TGTGCCAGCAGCCCCCCGACGGCAGGGCCAGGGGAGCTGTTTTTT | CASSPPTAGPGELFF
NA | TRBJ2-7 | TRBV2 | NA | TGTGCCAGCAGTGCACAATCCTCGGAGGGGGCGAGCGAGCAGTACTTC | CASSAQSSEGASEQYF
many | TRBJ2-1 | TRBV15 | TRBD1 | TGTGCCACCAGCAGAGCAGGGGGTAGCTCCTACAATGAGCAGTTCTTC | CATSRAGGSSYNEQFF
NA | TRBJ1-6 | TRBV6-1 | TRBD1 | TGTGCCAGCGGACGGACAGGGAGAGATTCACCCCTCCACTTT | CASGRTGRDSPLHF
few | TRBJ2-1 | TRBV18 | NA | TGTGCCAGCTCACCCCGGTCGACGGGAGTATTAACCCGCAATGAGCAGTTCTTC | CASSPRSTGVLTRNEQFF
few | TRBJ2-7 | TRBV7-2 | NA | TGTGCCAGCAGCTTATCGATGGGGTCCTACGAGCAGTACTTC | CASSLSMGSYEQYF
NA | TRBJ2-2 | TRBV2 | NA | TGTGCCAGCAGTGAAGGCAGACACTCCACCGGGGAGGTGTTTTTT | CASSEGRHSTGEVFF
many | TRBJ2-7 | TRBV28 | NA | TGTGCCAGCAGTTTTAGTTTTCGGGCAGGGAGCTCCTACGAGCAGTACTTC | CASSFSFRAGSSYEQYF
few | TRBJ2-5 | TRBV7-2 | NA | TGTGCCAGCAGCCCTCTGACAGGGAGGGTCGAACAAGAGACCCAGTACTTC | CASSPLTGRVEQETQYF
many | TRBJ2-3 | TRBV20-1 | NA | TGCAGTGCCACTTATGCCCTAACGGGCTACACAGATACGCAGTATTTT | CSATYALTGYTDTQYF
many | TRBJ2-3 | TRBV20-1 | NA | TGCAGTGCTAGAGAGGGGGGTTTAGATACGCAGTATTTT | CSAREGGLDTQYF
NA | TRBJ1-5 | TRBV7-2 | TRBD1 | TGTGCCAGCAGCCGGAGCGGGACAGACGATCAGCCCCAGCATTTT | CASSRSGTDDQPQHF
many | TRBJ1-1 | TRBV29-1 | NA | TGCAGCGTCCCACTCGGGGTAGGGAACACTGAAGCTTTCTTT | CSVPLGVGNTEAFF